This T cell receptor (beta chain) was captured in a study of shared clonotypes between healthy human individuals. Study summary: CD4 naive and memory got three plates each, CD8 naive two, CD8 memory one.

Measured with immunoSEQ multiplex PCR; TCRdb has only the in-frame clones, and not every one. Of about 180,000 clones in the sample, 90% to 95% are singletons; the top ten hold approximately 0.07%. Germline V gene lookup returns CDR1 KGHSH and CDR2 LQKENI. V lost 4 bases to trimming and J lost 2 bases; unmatched junction nucleotides: 2. CDR3 length: 13 amino acids. Remarks on this clone: What it recognizes is unknown.

General observations from the study: Richness estimates generally favored naive over memory subsets. The authors sampled blood alone, and tissue repertoires likely differ.

The sample consisted of naive CD4+ T cells sorted from blood. Noted subset: CD45RA+ positively selected. This chain connects TRBV18 to TRBJ2-7, with 7 bases that match TRBD2. This clonotype was sampled from a woman aged 25 to 39 in good health. In DNA, the CDR3 is TGTGCCAGCTCACTAGGACTAGCCTACGAGCAGTACTTC. Its translation is CASSLGLAYEQYF. The full variable domain, in which reference TRBV18 and TRBJ2-7 provide the parts outside the CDR3, is NAGVMQNPRHLVRRRGQEARLRCSPMKGHSHVYWYRQLPEEGLKFMVYLQKENIIDESGMPKERFSAEFPKEGPSILRIQQVVRGDSAAYFCASSLGLAYEQYFGPGTRLTVT.